In this sample, the clone carrying this T cell receptor beta chain turned up once. Its antigen is not identified. Germline CDR1 SGHVS, CDR2 FQNEAQ. Trimming took off 4 bases at V and 2 bases at J, with 3 bases between the two ends. The length of the CDR3 is 11 residues. Vbeta (60) and Jbeta (13) primers were used in the PCR. Generated by immunoSEQ multiplex PCR, the TCRdb table keeps only in-frame clones and is missing some. The table shows about 200,000 clones, with 75% to 85% occurring only once. Sampled while nominally healthy, donors likely had unrecorded immune exposures. The source of the sample is a study of cytomegalovirus exposure and HLA in healthy donors. Whole-study findings and limits: Usually a TCR sequence was rare, but some public TCRs were found in many donors.

Sequencing was performed on PBMCs. The chain has TRBV7-8 and TRBJ2-7; unclear D gene. This sequence was found in a girl between 5 and 17 years old in good health and CMV-seronegative. CDR3 in DNA: TGTGCCAGCAGCTCCACCTACGAGCAGTACTTC. Amino acid sequence: CASSSTYEQYF.